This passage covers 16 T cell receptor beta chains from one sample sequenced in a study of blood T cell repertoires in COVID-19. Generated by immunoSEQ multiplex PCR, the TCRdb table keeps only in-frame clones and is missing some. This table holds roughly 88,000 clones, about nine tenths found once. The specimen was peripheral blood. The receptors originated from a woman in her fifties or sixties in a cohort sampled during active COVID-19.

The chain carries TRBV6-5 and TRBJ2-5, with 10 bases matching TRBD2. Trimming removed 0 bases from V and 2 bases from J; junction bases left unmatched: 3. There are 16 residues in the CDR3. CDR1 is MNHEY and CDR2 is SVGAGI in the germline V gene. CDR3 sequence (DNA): TGTGCCAGCAGTTACTCATTAGCGGGGGGTCAAGAGACCCAGTACTTC. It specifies CASSYSLAGGQETQYF.

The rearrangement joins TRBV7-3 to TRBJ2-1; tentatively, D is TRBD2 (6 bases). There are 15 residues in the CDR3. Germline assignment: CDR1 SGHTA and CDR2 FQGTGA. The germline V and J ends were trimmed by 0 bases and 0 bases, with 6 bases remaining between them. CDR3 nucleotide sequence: TGTGCCAGCAGCTTAACGCGGGACTCCTACAATGAGCAGTTCTTC. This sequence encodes CASSLTRDSYNEQFF.

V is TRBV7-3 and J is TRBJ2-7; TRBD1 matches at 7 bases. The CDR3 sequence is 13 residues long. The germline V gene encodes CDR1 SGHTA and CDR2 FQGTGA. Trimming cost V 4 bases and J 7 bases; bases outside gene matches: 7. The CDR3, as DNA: TGTGCCAGCAGCTCGCACAGGGGTACGGAGCAGTACTTC. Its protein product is CASSSHRGTEQYF.

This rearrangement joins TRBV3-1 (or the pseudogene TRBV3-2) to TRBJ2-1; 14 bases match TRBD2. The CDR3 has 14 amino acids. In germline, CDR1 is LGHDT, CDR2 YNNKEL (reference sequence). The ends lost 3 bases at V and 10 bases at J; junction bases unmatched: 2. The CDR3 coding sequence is TGTGCCAGCAGCCAGGGACTAGCGGGGGCCGAGCAGTTCTTC. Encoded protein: CASSQGLAGAEQFF.

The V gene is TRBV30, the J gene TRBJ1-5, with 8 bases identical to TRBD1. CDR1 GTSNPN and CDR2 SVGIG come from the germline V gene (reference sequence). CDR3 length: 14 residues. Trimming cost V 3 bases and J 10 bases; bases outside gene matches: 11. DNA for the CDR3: TGTGCCTGGAGGAACGCAGGGGGCCGCCATCCCCAGCATTTT. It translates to CAWRNAGGRHPQHF. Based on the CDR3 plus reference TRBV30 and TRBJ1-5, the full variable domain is SQTIHQWPATLVQPVGSPLSLECTVEGTSNPNLYWYRQAAGRGLQLLFYSVGIGQISSEVPQNLSASRPQDRQFILSSKKLLLSDSGFYLCAWRNAGGRHPQHFGDGTRLSIL.

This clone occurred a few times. The CDR3 protein is CASWTMKGYTF. CDR3 coding DNA: TGCGCCTCATGGACTATGAAGGGCTACACCTTC. The chain combines TRBV10-1 with TRBJ1-2; D remains ambiguous. This CDR3 has 11 residues. Trimming cost V 11 bases and J 8 bases, with 15 bases left between them. The germline V gene has CDR1 WNHNN and CDR2 SYGVQD (reference sequence).

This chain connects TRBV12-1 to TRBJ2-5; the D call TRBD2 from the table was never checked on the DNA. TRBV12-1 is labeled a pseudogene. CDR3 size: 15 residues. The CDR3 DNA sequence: TGTGCCAGCAGCCCCGGGCGGGAGGGCCAAGAGACCCAGTACTTC. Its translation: CASSPGREGQETQYF.

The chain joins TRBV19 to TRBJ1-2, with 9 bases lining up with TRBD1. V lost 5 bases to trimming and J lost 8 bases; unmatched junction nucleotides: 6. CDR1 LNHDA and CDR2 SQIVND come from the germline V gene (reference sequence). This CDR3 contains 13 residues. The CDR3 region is CASSPRDRDGYTF. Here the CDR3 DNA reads TGTGCCAGTAGTCCCCGGGACAGGGACGGCTACACCTTC. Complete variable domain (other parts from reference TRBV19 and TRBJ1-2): DGGITQSPKYLFRKEGQNVTLSCEQNLNHDAMYWYRQDPGQGLRLIYYSQIVNDFQKGDIAEGYSVSREKKESFPLTVTSAQKNPTAFYLCASSPRDRDGYTFGSGTRLTVV.

DNA for the CDR3: TGCGCCAGCAGCCTACTCTTGGACAGCTATAGCAATCAGCCCCAGCATTTT. Encoded protein: CASSLLLDSYSNQPQHF. The V call is TRBV4-1, the J call TRBJ1-5; TRBD1 is a possible D gene (6 bases). Germline V lookup: CDR1 MGHRA, CDR2 YSYEKL. Trimming pared 4 bases from V and 0 bases from J, leaving 16 bases between. CDR3 size: 17 residues.

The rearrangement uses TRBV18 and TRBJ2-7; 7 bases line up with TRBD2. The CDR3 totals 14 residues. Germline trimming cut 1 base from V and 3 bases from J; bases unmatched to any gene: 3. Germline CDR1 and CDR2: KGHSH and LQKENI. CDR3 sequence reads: CASSPQLAIYEQYF. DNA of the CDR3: TGTGCCAGCTCACCACAACTAGCGATCTACGAGCAGTACTTC.

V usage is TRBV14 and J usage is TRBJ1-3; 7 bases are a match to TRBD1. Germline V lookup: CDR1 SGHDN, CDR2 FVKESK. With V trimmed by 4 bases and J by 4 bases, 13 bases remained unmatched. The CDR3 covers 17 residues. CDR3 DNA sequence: TGTGCCAGCAGCCGACTCGCCAGGGGGTTAAGCGGAAACACCATATATTTT. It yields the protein CASSRLARGLSGNTIYF.

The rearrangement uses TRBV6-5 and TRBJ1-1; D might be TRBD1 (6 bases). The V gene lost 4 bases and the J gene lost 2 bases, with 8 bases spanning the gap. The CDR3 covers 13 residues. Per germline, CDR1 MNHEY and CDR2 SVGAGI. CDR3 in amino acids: CASSLGHNTEAFF. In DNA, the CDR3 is TGTGCCAGCAGTTTGGGACACAACACTGAAGCTTTCTTT.

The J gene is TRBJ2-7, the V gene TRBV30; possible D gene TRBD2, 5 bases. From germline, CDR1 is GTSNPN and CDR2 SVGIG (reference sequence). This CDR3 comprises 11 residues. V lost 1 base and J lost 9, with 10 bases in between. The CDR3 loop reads CAWSGRSVQYF. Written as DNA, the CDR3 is TGTGCCTGGAGTGGGAGGTCGGTGCAGTACTTC.

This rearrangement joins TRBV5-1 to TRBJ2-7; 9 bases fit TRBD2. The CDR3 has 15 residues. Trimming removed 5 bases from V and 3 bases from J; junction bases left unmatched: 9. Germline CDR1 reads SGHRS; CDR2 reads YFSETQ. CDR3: CASRASGNSLYEQYF. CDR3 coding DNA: TGCGCCAGCAGGGCTAGCGGGAATAGTCTCTACGAGCAGTACTTC.

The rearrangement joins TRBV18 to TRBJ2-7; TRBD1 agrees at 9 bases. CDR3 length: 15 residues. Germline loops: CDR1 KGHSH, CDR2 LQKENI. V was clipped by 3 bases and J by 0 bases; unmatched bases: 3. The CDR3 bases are TGTGCCAGCTCACCGGGACAGGGTTTCTCCTACGAGCAGTACTTC. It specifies CASSPGQGFSYEQYF.

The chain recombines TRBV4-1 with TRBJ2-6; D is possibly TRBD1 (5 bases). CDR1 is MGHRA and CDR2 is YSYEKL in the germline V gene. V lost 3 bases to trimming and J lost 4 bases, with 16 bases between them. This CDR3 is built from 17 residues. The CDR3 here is CASSQGPTRSGANVLTF. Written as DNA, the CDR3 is TGCGCCAGCAGCCAGGGGCCGACGCGGAGCGGGGCCAACGTCCTGACTTTC.